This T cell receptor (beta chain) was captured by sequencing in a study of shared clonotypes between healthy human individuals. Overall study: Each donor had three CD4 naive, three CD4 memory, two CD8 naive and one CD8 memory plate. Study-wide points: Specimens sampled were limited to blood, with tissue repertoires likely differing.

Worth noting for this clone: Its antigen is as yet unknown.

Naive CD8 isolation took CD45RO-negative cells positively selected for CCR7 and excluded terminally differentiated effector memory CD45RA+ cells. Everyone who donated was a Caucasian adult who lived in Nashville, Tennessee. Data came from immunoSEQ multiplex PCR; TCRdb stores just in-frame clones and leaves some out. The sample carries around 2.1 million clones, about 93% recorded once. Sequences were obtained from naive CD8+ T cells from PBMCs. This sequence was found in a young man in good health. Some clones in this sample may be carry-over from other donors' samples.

The CDR3 region has the DNA TGTGCCAGCAGCCAGTGGGGCGCGGGAGGCAATGAGCAGTTCTTC. Protein: CASSQWGAGGNEQFF. The genes are TRBV9 and TRBJ2-1, with TRBD2 identical over 8 bases. V trimming: 4 bases; J trimming: 6 bases; junction bases outside the gene matches: 9. Germline-derived CDR1 and CDR2 are SGDLS and YYNGEE. The CDR3 has 15 amino acids.